What follows is one T cell receptor beta chain and its context. Its cognate antigen is unknown. This sample was taken from a study of T cell responses to AZD1222 COVID-19 vaccine. This CDR3 region has 10 residues. Germline CDR1 and CDR2: DFQATT and SNEGSKA (reference sequence). V was cut by 6 bases and J by 5 bases, with 6 bases left in between. Findings of the study overall: A reported finding is that nearly half of spike-specific TCRs target unmutated variant regions.

Only in-frame clones appear in the TCRdb table, and some are missing; sequencing was by immunoSEQ multiplex PCR. The table shows about 200,000 clones, with about 94% occurring only once. This receptor was identified in an adult who received the AZD1222 COVID-19 vaccine. The chain has TRBV20-1 and TRBJ2-3; D is ambiguous. The sequencing used peripheral blood, collected 28 days after the second AZD1222 dose. CDR3 bases: TGCAGTGCACCTCTAGATACGCAGTATTTT. Translated, it gives CSAPLDTQYF.